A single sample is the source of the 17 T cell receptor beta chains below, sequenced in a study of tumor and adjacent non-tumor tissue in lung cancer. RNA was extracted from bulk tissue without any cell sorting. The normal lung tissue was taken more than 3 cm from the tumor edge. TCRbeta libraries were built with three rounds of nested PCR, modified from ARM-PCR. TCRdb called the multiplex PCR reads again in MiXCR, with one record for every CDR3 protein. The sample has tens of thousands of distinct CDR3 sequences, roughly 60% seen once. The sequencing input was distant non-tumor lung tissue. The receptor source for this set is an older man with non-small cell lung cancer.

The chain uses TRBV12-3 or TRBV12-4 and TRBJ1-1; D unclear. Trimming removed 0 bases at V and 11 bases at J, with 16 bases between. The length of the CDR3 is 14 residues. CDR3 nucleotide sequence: TGTGCCAGCAGTTTAGCGGTGGAACTTGATGAGGCTTTCTTT. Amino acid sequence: CASSLAVELDEAFF.

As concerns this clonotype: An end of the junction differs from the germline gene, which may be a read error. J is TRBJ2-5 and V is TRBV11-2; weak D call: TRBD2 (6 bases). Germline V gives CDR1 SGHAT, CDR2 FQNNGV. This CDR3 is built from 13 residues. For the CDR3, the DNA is TGTGCCAGCAGCTTGAGGCGGGGTGAGATCCAGTACTTC. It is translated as CASSLRRGEIQYF.

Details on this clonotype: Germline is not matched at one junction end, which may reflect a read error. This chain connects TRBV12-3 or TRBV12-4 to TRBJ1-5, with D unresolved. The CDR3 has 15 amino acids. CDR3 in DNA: TGTGCCAGCAGGGCCCAAGAGGGAGTCAGTCAGACCCAGCATTTT. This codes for CASRAQEGVSQTQHF.

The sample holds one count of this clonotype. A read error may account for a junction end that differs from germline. The CDR3: CSVRPRDAGRYSPLHF. The CDR3 region has the DNA TGCAGTGTTAGACCCCGGGACGCAGGCCGCTATTCACCCCTCCACTTT. The chain couples TRBV20-1 to TRBJ1-6, with D possibly TRBD1 on 5 matching bases. Germline CDR1 and CDR2: DFQATT and SNEGSKA (reference sequence). The CDR3 is 16 residues long.

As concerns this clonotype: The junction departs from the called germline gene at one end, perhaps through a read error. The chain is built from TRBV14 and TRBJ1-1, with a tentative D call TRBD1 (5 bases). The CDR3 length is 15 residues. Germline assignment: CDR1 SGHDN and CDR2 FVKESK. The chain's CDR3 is CATSLTALRGTEAFF. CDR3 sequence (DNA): TGTGCCACCAGCCTAACGGCCTTGAGGGGCACTGAAGCTTTCTTT.

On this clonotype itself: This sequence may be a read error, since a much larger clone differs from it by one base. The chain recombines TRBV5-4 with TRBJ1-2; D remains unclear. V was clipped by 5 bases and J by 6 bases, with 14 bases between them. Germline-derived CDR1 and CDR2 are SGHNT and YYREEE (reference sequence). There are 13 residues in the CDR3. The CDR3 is CASRSPYRDGYTF. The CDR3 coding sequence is TGTGCCAGCAGATCCCCGTACCGGGATGGCTACACCTTC.

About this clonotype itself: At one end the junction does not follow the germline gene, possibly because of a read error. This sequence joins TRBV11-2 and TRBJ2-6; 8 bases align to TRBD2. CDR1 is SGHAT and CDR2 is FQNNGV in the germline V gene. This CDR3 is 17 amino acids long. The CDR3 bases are TGCGCCAGCGGCTCCCGGGGGGGTAGCTCTGGGGCCAATGTCCTGACTTTC. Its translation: CASGSRGGSSGANVLTF.

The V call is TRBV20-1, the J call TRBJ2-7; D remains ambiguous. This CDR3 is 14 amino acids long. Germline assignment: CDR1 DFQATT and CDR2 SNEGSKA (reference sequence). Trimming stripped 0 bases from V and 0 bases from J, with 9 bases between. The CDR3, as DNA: TGCAGTGCTAGAGATGAGACATCCTCCTACGAGCAGTACTTC. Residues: CSARDETSSYEQYF.

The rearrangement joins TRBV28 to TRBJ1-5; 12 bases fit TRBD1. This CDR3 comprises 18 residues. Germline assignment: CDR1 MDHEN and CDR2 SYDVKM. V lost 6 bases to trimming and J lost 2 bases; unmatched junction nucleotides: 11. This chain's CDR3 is CASRRGVGTGGGNQPQHF. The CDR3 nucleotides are TGTGCCAGCAGGCGGGGGGTCGGGACAGGGGGCGGCAATCAGCCCCAGCATTTT.

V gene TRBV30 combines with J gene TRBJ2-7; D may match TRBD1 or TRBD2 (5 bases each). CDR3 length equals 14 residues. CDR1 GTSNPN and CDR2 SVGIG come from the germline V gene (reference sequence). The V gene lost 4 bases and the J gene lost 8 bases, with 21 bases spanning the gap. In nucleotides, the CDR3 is TGTGCCTGGACCGGGGTCCGAAAATTGGACAAGCAGTACTTC. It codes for CAWTGVRKLDKQYF.

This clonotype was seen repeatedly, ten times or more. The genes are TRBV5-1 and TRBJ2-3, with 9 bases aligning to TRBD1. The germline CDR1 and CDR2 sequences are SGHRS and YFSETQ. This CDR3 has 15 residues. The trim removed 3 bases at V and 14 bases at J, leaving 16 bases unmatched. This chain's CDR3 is CASSSGQGAVASLYF. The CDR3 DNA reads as TGCGCCAGCAGCTCGGGACAGGGAGCGGTAGCGTCGTTGTATTTT.

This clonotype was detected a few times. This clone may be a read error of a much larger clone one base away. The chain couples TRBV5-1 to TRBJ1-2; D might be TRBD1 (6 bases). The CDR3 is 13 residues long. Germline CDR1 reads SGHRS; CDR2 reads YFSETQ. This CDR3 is CASSSAQGYGHTF. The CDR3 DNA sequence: TGCGCCAGCAGCTCAGCACAGGGCTATGGCCACACCTTC.

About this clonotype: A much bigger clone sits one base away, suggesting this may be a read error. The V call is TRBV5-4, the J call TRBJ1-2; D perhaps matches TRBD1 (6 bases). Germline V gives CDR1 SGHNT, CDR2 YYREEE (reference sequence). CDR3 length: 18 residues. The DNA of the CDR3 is TGTGTCAGCAGCTTGGTGCCGGACAGCCCTACGGGCTACTATGGCTACACCTTC. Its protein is CVSSLVPDSPTGYYGYTF.

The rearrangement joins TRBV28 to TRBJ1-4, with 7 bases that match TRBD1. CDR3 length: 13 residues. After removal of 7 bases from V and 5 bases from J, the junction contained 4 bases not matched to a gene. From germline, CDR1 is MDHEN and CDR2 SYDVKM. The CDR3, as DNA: TGTGCCAGCATAGCAGGGGGAAATGAAAAACTGTTTTTT. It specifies CASIAGGNEKLFF.

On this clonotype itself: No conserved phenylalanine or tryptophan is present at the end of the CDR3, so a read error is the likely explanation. The CDR3 sequence is CSAGTSGGAAHGELFY. Written as DNA, the CDR3 is TGCAGCGCCGGGACTAGCGGGGGGGCGGCTCACGGGGAGCTGTTTTAT. The V and J genes are TRBV29-1 and TRBJ2-2, with 16 nucleotides matching TRBD2. The CDR3 sequence is 16 residues long. V shed 7 bases, J shed 7 bases, and the junction held 9 bases outside the gene matches. Germline loops: CDR1 SQVTM, CDR2 ANQGSEA.

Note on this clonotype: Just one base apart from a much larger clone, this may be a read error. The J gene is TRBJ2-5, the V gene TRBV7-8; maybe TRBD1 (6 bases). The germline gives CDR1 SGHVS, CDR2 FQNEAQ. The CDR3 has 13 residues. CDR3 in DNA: TGTGTCAGCAGCTTAACAGGGCGAGAGACCCAGTACTTC. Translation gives CVSSLTGRETQYF.

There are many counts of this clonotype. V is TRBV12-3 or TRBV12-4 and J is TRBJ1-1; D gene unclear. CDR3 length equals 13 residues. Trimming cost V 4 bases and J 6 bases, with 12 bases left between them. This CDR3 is CASSWLEASEAFF. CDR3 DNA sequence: TGTGCCAGCAGTTGGCTAGAGGCGTCTGAAGCTTTCTTT.